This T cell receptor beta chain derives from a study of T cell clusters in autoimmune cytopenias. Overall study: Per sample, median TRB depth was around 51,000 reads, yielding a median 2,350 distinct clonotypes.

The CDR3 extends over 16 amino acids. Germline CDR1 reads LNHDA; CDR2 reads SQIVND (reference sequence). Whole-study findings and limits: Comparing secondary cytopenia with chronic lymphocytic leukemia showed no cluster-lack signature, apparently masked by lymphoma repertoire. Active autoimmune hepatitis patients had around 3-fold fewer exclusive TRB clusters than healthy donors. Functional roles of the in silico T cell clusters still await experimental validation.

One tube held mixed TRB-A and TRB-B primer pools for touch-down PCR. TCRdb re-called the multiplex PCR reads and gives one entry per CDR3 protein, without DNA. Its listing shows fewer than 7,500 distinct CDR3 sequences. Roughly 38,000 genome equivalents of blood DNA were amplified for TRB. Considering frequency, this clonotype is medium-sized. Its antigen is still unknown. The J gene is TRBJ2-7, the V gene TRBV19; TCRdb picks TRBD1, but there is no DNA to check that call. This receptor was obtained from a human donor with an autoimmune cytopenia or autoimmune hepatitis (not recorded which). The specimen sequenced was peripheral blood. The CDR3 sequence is CASSIGARTGADEQYF.